This T cell receptor beta chain emerged from a study of blood T cell repertoires in COVID-19. Authors' data handling: Amplification of reference gene primers was used by the study to estimate nucleated cell counts. The data were produced by immunoSEQ multiplex PCR, yet TCRdb's version contains in-frame clones alone and is incomplete. The V and J calls and clone size were taken over from that table, and D and trimming were inferred from the DNA. The sample records 260,000 or so clones, about nine tenths being singletons. The sample holds a few counts of this clone. The sequenced sample was PBMCs or T cells enriched from blood (not recorded which). This receptor was taken from a young man who had recovered from COVID-19.

CDR3 DNA: TGTGCCAGCCGCGGTGGGGAGGATCAGCCCCAGCATTTT. Protein: CASRGGEDQPQHF. The J gene is TRBJ1-5, the V gene TRBV18; D unresolved. The ends were cut back, 8 bases at V and 5 bases at J, with 13 bases in the middle. Per germline, CDR1 KGHSH and CDR2 LQKENI. The CDR3 contains 13 residues. The full variable domain, rest sourced from reference TRBV18 and TRBJ1-5, is NAGVMQNPRHLVRRRGQEARLRCSPMKGHSHVYWYRQLPEEGLKFMVYLQKENIIDESGMPKERFSAEFPKEGPSILRIQQVVRGDSAAYFCASRGGEDQPQHFGDGTRLSIL.